One and the same sample provided the 8 T cell receptor beta chains below, sequenced in a study of T cells expressing NK-cell markers. TCRdb re-called the 5' RACE reads and gives one entry per CDR3 protein, without DNA. In total, the table holds 440,000 or so distinct CDR3 sequences. The sample consisted of blood T cells: a sorted CD56 or NKG2C T cell subset, CD4+ or CD8+ T cells, or bulk PBMC T cells (not recorded which). These receptors all stem from a woman aged 18-69 years in good health.

The chain has TRBV7-2 and TRBJ1-6; TCRdb reports TRBD1, a call that lacks DNA to check it against. Germline CDR1 is SGHTA and CDR2 is FQGNSA. The CDR3 totals 16 residues. This CDR3 reads CASSSQGAGYNSPLHF.

This chain links TRBV6-1 with TRBJ1-2; TCRdb picks TRBD1, but there is no DNA to check that call. Germline values: CDR1 MNHNS, CDR2 SASEGT. CDR3 size: 13 residues. The CDR3: CASKLQGDGGYTF.

This sequence joins TRBV28 and TRBJ2-7; as DNA is missing, the TRBD1 call by TCRdb cannot be tested. The CDR3 is 16 amino acids. Germline CDR1 and CDR2: MDHEN and SYDVKM. The CDR3 reads CASSPVVGQGAYEQYF.

The rearrangement uses TRBV12-3 or TRBV12-4 and TRBJ1-1; without DNA, the TCRdb call of TRBD1 cannot be checked. The CDR3 runs 15 residues. CDR3 sequence: CASREGQGGGKRAFF.

The chain employs TRBV12-3 or TRBV12-4 and TRBJ1-3; TCRdb's D gene call, TRBD1, goes unchecked for lack of DNA. The CDR3 contains 14 residues. The CDR3 region is CASSPGSGGNTIYF.

The chain combines TRBV18 with TRBJ2-1; the D call of TRBD1 rests on TCRdb alone, since no DNA is present to check it. CDR3 size: 15 residues. CDR1 is KGHSH, CDR2 LQKENI, per germline. The CDR3 is CASSPQGYGYNEQFF.

CDR3 in amino acids: CASSPREADTQYF. This chain uses TRBV7-3 with TRBJ2-3; the D call from TCRdb, TRBD2, cannot be confirmed without DNA. The CDR3 spans 13 residues. Germline V gene sequence: CDR1 SGHTA, CDR2 FQGTGA.

The CDR3 spells CASIRARVGVNTEAFF. The V and J genes are TRBV28 and TRBJ1-1; TCRdb indicates TRBD1, and absent DNA this call remains unverified. This CDR3 is built from 16 residues. Germline V gives CDR1 MDHEN, CDR2 SYDVKM.